This T cell receptor beta chain was identified during a study of blood T cells in healthy people across ages. Study conclusions and caveats: Estimates based on one million T cells were treated as lower bounds.

The CDR3 extends over 14 amino acids. Germline loops: CDR1 SGHVS, CDR2 FQNEAQ. The V end lost 5 bases, the J end lost 3 bases, and 14 bases lay between the germline ends. On this clonotype itself: What it recognizes is unknown.

Primers used in a second PCR of about 7 to 12 cycles were a sample-barcoded 5' primer and a J-beta primer mix. TCRdb fed the 5' RACE reads into MiXCR, producing one record per CDR3 protein. The sample carries 850,000 to 1,300,000 distinct CDR3 sequences, more than 40% recorded once. The specimen was blood. The J gene is TRBJ2-7, the V gene TRBV7-8, with D perhaps matching TRBD2 (5 bases). The clonotype was recovered from a woman in her sixties or seventies in good health. CDR3 amino acids: CASSLGPSHYEQYF. For the CDR3, the DNA is TGTGCCAGCAGCCTCGGGCCTAGCCACTACGAGCAGTACTTC.